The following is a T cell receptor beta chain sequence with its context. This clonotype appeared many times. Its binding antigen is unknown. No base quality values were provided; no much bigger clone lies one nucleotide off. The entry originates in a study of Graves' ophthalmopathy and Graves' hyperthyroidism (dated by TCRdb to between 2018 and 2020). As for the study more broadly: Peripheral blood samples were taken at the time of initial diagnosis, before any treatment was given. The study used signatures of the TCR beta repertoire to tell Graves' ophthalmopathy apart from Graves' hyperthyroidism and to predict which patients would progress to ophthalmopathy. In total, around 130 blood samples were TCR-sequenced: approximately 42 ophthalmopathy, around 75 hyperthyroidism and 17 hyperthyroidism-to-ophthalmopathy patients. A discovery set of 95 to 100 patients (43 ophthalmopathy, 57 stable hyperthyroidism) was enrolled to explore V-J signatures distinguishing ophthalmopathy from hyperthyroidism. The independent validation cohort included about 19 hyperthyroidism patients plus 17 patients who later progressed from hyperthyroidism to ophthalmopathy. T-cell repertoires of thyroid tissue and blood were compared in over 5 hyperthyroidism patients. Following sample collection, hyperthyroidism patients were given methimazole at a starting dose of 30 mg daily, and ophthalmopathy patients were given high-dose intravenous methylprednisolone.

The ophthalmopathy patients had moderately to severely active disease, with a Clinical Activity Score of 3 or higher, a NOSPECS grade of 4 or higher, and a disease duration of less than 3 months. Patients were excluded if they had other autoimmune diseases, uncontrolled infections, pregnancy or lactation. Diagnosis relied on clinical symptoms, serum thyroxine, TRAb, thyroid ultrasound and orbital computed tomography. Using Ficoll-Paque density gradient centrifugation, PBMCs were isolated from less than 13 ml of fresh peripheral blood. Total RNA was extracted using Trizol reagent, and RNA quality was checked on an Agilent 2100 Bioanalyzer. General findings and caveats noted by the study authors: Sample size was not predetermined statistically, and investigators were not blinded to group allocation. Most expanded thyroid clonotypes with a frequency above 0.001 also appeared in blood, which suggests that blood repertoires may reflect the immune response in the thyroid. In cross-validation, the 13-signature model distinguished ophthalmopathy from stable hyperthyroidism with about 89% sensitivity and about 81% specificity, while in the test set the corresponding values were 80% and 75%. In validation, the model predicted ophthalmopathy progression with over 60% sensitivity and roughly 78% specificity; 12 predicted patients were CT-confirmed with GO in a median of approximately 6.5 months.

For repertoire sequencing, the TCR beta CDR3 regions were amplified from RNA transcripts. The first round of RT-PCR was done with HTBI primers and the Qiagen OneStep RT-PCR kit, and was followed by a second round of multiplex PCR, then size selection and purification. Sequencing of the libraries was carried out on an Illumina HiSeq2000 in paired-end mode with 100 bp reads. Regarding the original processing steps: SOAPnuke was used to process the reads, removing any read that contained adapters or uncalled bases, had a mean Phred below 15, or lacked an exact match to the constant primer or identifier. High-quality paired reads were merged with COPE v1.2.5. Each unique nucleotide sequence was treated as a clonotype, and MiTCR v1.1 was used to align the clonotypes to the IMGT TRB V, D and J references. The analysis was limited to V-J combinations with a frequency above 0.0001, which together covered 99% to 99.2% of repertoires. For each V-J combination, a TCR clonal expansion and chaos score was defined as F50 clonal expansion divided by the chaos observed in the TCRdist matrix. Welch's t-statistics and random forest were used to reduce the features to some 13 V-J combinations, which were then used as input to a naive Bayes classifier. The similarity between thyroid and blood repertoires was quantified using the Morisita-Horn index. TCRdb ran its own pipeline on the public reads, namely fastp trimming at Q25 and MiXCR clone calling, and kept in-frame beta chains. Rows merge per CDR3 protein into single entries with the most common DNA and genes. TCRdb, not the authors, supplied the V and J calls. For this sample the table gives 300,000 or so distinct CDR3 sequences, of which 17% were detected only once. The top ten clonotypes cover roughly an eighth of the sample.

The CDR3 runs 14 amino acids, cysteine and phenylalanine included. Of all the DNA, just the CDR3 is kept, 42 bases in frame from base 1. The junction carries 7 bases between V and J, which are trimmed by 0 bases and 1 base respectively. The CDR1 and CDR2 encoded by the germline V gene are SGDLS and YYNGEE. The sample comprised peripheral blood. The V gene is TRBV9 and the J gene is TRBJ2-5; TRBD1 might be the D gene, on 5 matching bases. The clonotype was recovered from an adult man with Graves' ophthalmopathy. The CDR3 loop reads CASSVGGAQETQYF. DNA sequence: TGTGCCAGCAGCGTAGGTGGGGCCCAAGAGACCCAGTACTTC.